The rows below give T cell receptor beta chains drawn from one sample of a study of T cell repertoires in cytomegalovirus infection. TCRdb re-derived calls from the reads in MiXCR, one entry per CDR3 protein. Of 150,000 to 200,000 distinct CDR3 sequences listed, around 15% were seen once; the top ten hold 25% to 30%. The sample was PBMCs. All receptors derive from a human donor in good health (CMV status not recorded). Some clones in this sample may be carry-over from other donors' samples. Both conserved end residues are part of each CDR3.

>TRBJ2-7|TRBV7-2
CASRDRGVQYF
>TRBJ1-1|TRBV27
CASSLNSLNTEAFF
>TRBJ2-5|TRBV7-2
CASSLRRVQETQYF
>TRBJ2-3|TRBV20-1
CSAMLPGGADTQYF
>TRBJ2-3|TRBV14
CASSQVSHRDTPYF
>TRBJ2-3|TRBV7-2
CASSPRQISTDTQYF
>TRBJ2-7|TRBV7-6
CASSETQGSSYEQYF
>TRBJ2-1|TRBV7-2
CASSLETSGRAQFF
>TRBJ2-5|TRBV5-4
CASSSGTWETQYF
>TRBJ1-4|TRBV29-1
CSGKGAAEKLFF
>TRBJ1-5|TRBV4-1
CASSQGGVGGNQPQHF
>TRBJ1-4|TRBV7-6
CASSSHGGYNEKLFF
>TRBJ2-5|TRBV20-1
CSARGAGETQYF
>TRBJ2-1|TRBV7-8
CASSLVGLVYNEQFF
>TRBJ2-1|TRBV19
CASSTRRVNEQFF
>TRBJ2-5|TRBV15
CATSRDRGGAGGRTETQYF
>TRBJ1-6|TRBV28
CASSLPRWGYGSSYNSPLHF
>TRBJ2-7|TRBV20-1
CSVTAGTGGSYEQYF
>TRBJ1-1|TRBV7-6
CASSLYSGGTEAFF
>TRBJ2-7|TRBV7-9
CASSPGQGLHEQYF
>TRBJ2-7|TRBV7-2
CASSLGGEVNYEQYF
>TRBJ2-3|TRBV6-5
CATWAPNTDTQYF
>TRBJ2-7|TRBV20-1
CSARGGASGSYEQYF
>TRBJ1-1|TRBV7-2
CASSLVPTGGTEAFF
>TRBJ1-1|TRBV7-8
CASRSIGDTEAFF
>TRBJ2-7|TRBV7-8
CASSIDRTYEQYF
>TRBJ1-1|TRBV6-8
CASRFGTEAFF
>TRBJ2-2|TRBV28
CASSWAGTANTGELFF
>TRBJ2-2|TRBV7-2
CASRVTLAGELFF
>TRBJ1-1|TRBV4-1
CASSQIDLNTEAFF
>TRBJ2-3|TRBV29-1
CSVEARVGQYF
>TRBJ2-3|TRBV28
CASSFSGQGVSDTQYF
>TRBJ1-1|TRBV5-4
CVSSWRGMDTEAFF
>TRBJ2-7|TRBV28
CASSSAGAREQYF
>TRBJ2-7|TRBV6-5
CASSYAGTSGAGYEQYF
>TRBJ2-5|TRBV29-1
CSVNTGNQETQYF
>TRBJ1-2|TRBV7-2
CASSLDEGGYTF
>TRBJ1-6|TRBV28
CASSPPTGNNSPLHF
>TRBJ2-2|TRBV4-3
CASSPGRLGGTGELFF
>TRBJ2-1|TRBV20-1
CSARRLAGNYNEQFF
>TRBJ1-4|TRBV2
CASSENQGYEKLFF